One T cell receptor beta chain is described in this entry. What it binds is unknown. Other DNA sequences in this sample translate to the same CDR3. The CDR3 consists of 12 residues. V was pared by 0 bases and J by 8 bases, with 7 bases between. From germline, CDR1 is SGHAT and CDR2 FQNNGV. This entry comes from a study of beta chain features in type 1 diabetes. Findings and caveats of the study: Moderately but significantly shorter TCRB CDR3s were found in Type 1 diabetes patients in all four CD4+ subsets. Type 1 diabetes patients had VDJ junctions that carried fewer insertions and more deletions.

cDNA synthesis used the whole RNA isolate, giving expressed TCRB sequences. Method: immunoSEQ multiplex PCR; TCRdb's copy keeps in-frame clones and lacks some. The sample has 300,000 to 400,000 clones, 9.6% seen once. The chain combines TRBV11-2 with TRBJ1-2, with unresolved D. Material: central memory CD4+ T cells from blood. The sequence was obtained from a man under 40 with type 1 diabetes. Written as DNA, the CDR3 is TGTGCCAGCAGCTTAGAAGGGAACGGCTACACCTTC. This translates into CASSLEGNGYTF.